A selection of T cell receptor beta chains follows, all from one sample in a study of T cell responses to AZD1222 COVID-19 vaccine. Only in-frame clones appear in the TCRdb table, and some are missing; sequencing was by immunoSEQ multiplex PCR. This sample has 99,000 or so clones, with approximately 90% found just once. The sample in question was peripheral blood, obtained on day 0 of AZD1222 vaccination. Every receptor here comes from an adult in good health. The CDR3 runs from the conserved cysteine through the conserved F or W. The order of the fields is D gene, clone size, J gene, V gene, CDR3 length, CDR3 DNA, CDR3 protein. A D gene is named only where the DNA matches it firmly. The listing skips clone size in some rows; elsewhere it reads once, few, many or a size class.

>NA|NA|TRBJ1-4|TRBV28|17
TGTGCCAGCAGTCCAGGACAGATTTGGGCCCTTAATGAAAAACTGTTTTTT
CASSPGQIWALNEKLFF
>TRBD1|NA|TRBJ1-2|TRBV4-1|18
TGCGCCAGCAGCCAAGATTATTGGTCGGGGGACAGAAACTATGGCTACACCTTC
CASSQDYWSGDRNYGYTF
>TRBD1|NA|TRBJ2-7|TRBV27|14
TGTGCCAGCAGTTTAAGGGGGCAGATATACGAGCAGTACTTC
CASSLRGQIYEQYF
>NA|NA|TRBJ2-7|TRBV7-2|15
TGTGCCAGCAGCTTAGATCCGGCCGGTTCCTACGAGCAGTACTTC
CASSLDPAGSYEQYF
>TRBD2|once|TRBJ2-5|TRBV3-1/TRBV3-2|15
TGTGCCAGCAGCCAGGGTAGCGGGGGAACAGAGACCCAGTACTTC
CASSQGSGGTETQYF
>NA|NA|TRBJ2-3|TRBV4-1|15
TGCGCCAGCAGCCCCAGACCGGATTCCACAGATACGCAGTATTTT
CASSPRPDSTDTQYF
>TRBD1|once|TRBJ2-7|TRBV27|14
TGTGCCAGTACGCGGGACAGGTACTCCTACGAGCAGTACTTC
CASTRDRYSYEQYF
>NA|NA|TRBJ1-1|TRBV11-2|16
TGTGCCAGCAGCCGCAAAACGGGACTCTGGAACACTGAAGCTTTCTTT
CASSRKTGLWNTEAFF
>TRBD1|NA|TRBJ2-2|TRBV5-1|16
TGCGCCAGCAGCTCGACAGGGGGCCGACTAGTTGCAGAGCTGTTTTTT
CASSSTGGRLVAELFF
>NA|NA|TRBJ1-1|TRBV19|16
TGTGCCAGTAGTATAGTTCCGATGGGATATACCACTGAAGCTTTCTTT
CASSIVPMGYTTEAFF